The sequence of this TCR beta chain was determined in a study of cytomegalovirus exposure and HLA in healthy donors. Trimming pared 3 bases from V and 0 bases from J, leaving 16 bases between. The CDR3 is 16 residues long. The germline V gene has CDR1 SGHNT and CDR2 YYREEE (reference sequence). Measured with immunoSEQ multiplex PCR; TCRdb has only the in-frame clones, and not every one. The sample yields over 150,000 clones, roughly 90% seen once. Sequencing input: PBMCs. This chain connects TRBV5-4 to TRBJ2-7; D is unresolved. The receptor was isolated from a woman in her twenties or thirties in good health and CMV-seronegative. The CDR3 here is CASSSRAPVSSYEQYF. Written as DNA, the CDR3 is TGTGCCAGCAGCTCCCGGGCTCCAGTATCCTCCTACGAGCAGTACTTC.